The clone carrying this TCR beta chain was counted only a few times. Antigen unknown. Looked up from germline, CDR1 is SGHDT and CDR2 is YYEEEE. The V gene lost 4 bases and the J gene lost 4 bases, with 12 bases spanning the gap. The CDR3 extends over 13 amino acids. This record belongs to a study of post-analysis software for immune sequencing data. Turning to the study itself: Disease trajectories encompassed relapsing-remitting, secondary progressive and progressive-relapsing multiple sclerosis. Overall study findings and caveats: In multiple sclerosis, normalized Chao1 diversity was significantly below that of controls. Comparison of patients with controls showed five TRBV segments more frequent in patients, TRBV5-6, TRBV5-1 and TRBV20-1 among them. F measure clustering grouped samples strongly by preparation batch.

Researchers reported that TCR beta cDNA libraries carried unique molecular identifiers. With roughly 1 to 11 million T cells as the source, some 500,000 cDNA molecules resulted. MiXCR was run by TCRdb on the PCR reads, yielding one entry per CDR3 protein. Altogether over 700,000 distinct CDR3 sequences are present, roughly 29% being singletons, with the ten largest covering roughly 0.54%. V is TRBV5-6 and J is TRBJ2-7; perhaps TRBD1 as D (5 bases). The sequencing input was blood. The receptor was derived from a girl under 18 with multiple sclerosis. For the CDR3, the DNA is TGTGCCAGCAGCCCCAGACAGTTATACGAGCAGTACTTC. Its protein is CASSPRQLYEQYF.